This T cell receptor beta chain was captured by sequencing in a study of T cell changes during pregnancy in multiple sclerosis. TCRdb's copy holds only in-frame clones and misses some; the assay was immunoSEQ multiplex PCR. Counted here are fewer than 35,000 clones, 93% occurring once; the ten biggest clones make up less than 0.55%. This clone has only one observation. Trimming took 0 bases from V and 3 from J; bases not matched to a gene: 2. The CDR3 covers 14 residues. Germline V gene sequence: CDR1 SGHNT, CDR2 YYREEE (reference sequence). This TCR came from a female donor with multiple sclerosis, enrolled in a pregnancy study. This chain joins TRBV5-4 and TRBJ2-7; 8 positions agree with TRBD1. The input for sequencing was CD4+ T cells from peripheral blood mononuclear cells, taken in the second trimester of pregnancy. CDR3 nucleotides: TGTGCCAGCAGCTTGGCTGGACAGGGCTACGAGCAGTACTTC. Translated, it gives CASSLAGQGYEQYF.